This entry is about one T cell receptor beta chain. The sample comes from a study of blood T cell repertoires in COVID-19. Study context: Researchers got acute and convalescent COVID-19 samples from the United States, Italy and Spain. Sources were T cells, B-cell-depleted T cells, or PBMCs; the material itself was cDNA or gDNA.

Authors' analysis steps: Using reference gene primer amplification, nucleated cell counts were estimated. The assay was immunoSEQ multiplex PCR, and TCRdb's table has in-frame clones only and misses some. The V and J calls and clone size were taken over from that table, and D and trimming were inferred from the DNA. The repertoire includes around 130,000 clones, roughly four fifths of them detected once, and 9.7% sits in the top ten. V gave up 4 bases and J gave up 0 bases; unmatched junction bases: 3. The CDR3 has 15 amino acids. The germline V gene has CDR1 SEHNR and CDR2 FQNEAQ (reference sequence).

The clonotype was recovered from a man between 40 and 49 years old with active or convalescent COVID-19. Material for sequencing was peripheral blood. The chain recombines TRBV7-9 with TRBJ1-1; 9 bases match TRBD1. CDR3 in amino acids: CASSSGDRVNTEAFF. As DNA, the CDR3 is TGTGCCAGCAGCTCAGGGGACAGGGTGAACACTGAAGCTTTCTTT.